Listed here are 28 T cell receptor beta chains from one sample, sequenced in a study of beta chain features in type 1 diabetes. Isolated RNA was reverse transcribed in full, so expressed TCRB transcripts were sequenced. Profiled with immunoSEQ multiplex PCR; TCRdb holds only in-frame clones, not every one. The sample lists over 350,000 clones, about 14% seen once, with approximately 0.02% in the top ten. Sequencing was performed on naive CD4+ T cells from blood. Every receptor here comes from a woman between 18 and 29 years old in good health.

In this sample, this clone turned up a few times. In nucleotides, the CDR3 is TGTGCCAGTAGTATCTTTAAGGACAGAGATCAGCCCCAGCATTTT. Translation: CASSIFKDRDQPQHF. This chain links TRBV19 with TRBJ1-5; weak D call: TRBD1 (6 bases). The CDR3 is 15 amino acids. Germline V lookup: CDR1 LNHDA, CDR2 SQIVND (reference sequence). V was pared by 3 bases and J by 5 bases, with 14 bases between.

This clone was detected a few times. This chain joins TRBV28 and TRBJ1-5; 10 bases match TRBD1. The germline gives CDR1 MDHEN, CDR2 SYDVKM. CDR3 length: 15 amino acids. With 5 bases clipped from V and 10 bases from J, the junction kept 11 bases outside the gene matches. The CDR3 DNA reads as TGTGCCAGCAGTCCCCCGGGACAGGGGTTTCGTCCCCAGCATTTT. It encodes CASSPPGQGFRPQHF.

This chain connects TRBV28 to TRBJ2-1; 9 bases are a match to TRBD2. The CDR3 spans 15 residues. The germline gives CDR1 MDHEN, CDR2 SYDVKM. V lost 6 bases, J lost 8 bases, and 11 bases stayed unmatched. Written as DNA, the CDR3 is TGTGCCAGCAGGTGGGGTCTAGCGGGAACCCATGAGCAGTTCTTC. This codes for CASRWGLAGTHEQFF.

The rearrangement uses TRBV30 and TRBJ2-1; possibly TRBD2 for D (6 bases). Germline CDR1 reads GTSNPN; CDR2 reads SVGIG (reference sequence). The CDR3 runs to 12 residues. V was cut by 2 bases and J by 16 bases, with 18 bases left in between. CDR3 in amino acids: CAWSISPGVEFF. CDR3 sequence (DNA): TGTGCCTGGAGTATATCCCCGGGAGTCGAATTCTTC.

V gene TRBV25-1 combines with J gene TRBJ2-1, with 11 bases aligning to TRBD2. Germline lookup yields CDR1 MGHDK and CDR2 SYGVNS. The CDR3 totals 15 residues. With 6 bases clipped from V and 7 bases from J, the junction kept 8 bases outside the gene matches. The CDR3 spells CASRSGTSGRNEQFF. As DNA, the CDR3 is TGTGCCAGCAGGTCAGGGACTAGCGGCCGAAATGAGCAGTTCTTC. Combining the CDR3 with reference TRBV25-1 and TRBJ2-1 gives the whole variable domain EADIYQTPRYLVIGTGKKITLECSQTMGHDKMYWYQQDPGMELHLIHYSYGVNSTEKGDLSSESTVSRIRTEHFPLTLESARPSHTSQYLCASRSGTSGRNEQFFGPGTRLTVL.

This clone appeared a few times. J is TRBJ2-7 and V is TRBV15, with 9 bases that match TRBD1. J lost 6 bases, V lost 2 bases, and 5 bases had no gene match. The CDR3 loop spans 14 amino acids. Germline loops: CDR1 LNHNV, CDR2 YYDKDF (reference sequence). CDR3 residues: CATSRPGTGIEQYF. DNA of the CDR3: TGTGCCACCAGCAGACCCGGGACAGGGATCGAGCAGTACTTC.

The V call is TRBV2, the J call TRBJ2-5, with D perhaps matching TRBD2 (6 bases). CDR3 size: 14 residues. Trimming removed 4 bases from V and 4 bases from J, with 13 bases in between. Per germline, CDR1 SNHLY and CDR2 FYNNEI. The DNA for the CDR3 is TGTGCCAGCAGTGGGCGACTAGTTTCAGAGACCCAGTACTTC. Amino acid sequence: CASSGRLVSETQYF. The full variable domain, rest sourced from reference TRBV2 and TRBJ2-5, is EPEVTQTPSHQVTQMGQEVILRCVPISNHLYFYWYRQILGQKVEFLVSFYNNEISEKSEIFDDQFSVERPDGSNFTLKIRSTKLEDSAMYFCASSGRLVSETQYFGPGTRLLVL.

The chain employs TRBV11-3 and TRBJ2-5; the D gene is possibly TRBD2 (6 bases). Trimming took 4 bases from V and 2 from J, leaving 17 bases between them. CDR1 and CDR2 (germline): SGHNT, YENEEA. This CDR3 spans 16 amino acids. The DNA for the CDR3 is TGTGCCAGCAGCTCGAGGAGGGCCGTCGTACAAGAGACCCAGTACTTC. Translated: CASSSRRAVVQETQYF.

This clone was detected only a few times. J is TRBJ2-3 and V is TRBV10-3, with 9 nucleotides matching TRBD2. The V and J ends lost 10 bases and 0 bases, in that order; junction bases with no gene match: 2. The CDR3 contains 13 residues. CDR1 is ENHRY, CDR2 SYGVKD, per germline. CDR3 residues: CATSGASTDTQYF. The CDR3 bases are TGTGCCACTAGCGGGGCTAGCACAGATACGCAGTATTTT.

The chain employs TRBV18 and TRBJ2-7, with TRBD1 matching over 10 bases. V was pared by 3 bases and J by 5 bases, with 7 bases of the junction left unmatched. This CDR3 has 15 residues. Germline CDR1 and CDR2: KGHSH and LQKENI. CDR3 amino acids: CASSPRGTGVDEQYF. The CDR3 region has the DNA TGTGCCAGCTCACCTCGGGGGACAGGGGTGGACGAGCAGTACTTC.

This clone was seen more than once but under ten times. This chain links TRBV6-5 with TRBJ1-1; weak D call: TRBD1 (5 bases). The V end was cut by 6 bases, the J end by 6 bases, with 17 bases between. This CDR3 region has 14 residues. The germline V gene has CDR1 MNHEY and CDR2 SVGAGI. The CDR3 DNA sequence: TGTGCCAGCAGGGATGACAAGGGGATCCCTGAAGCTTTCTTT. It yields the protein CASRDDKGIPEAFF.

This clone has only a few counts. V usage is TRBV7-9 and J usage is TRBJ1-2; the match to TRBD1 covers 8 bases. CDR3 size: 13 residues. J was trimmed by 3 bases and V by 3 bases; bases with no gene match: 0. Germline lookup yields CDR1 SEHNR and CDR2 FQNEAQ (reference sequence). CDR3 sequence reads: CASSFRGHYGYTF. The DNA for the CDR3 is TGTGCCAGCAGCTTCAGGGGGCACTATGGCTACACCTTC.

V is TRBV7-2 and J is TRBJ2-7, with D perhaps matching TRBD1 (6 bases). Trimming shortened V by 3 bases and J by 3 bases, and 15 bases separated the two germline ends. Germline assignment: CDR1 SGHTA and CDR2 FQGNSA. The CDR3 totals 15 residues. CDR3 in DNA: TGTGCCAGCAGCTTTGAGAGGGGGAACATCTACGAGCAGTACTTC. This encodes CASSFERGNIYEQYF.

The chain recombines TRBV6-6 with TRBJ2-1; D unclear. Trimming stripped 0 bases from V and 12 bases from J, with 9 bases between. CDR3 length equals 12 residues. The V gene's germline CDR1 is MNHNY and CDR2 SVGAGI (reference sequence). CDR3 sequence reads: CASSYSSKWQFF. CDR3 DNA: TGTGCCAGCAGTTACTCTTCCAAATGGCAGTTCTTC.

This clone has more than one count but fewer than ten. This chain's CDR3 is CAISGTIGPDEQYF. The CDR3 nucleotides read TGTGCCATCAGTGGCACTATCGGTCCCGACGAGCAGTACTTC. The gene calls are TRBV10-3 and TRBJ2-7; the D is unclear. The CDR3 covers 14 residues. The germline gives CDR1 ENHRY, CDR2 SYGVKD. V was trimmed by 4 bases and J by 5 bases, leaving 15 bases between them.

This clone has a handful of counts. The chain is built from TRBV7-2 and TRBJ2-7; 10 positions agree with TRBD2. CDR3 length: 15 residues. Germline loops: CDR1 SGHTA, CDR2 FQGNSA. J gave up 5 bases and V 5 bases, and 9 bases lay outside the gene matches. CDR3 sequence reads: CASSPLAGVFDEQYF. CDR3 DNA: TGTGCCAGCAGCCCTCTAGCGGGAGTGTTCGACGAGCAGTACTTC.

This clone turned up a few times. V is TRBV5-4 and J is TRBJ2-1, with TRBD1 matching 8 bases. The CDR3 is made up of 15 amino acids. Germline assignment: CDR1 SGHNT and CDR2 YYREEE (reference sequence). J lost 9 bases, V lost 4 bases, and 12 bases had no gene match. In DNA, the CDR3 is TGTGCCAGCAGCGAACCGGGACAGGTGGGAGGTGAGCAGTTCTTC. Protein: CASSEPGQVGGEQFF. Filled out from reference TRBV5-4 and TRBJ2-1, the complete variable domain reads ETGVTQSPTHLIKTRGQQVTLRCSSQSGHNTVSWYQQALGQGPQFIFQYYREEENGRGNFPPRFSGLQFPNYSSELNVNALELDDSALYLCASSEPGQVGGEQFFGPGTRLTVL.

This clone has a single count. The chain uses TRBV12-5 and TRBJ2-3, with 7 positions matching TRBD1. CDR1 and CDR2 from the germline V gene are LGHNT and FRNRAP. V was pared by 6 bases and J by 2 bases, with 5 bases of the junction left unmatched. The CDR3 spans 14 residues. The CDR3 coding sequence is TGTGCTAGTGGCCGACAGGGTATCACAGATACGCAGTATTTT. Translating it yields CASGRQGITDTQYF.

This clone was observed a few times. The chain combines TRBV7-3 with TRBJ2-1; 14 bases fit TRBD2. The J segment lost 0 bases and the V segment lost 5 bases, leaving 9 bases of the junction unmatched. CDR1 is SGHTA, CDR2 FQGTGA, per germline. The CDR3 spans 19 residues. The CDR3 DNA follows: TGTGCCAGCAGCCGGACTAGCGGGAGGACTATTAGCTCCTACAATGAGCAGTTCTTC. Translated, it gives CASSRTSGRTISSYNEQFF.

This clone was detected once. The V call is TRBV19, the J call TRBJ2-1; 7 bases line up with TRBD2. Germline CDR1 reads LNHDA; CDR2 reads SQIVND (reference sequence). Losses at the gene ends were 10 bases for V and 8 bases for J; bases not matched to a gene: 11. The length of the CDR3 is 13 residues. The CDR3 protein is CATTGLVIDEQFF. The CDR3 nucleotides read TGTGCCACCACCGGACTAGTAATCGATGAGCAGTTCTTC.

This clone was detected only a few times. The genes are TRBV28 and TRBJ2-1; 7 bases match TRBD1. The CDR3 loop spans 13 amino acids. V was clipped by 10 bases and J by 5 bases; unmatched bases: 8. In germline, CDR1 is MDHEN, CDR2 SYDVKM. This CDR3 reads CATRDRPDNEQFF. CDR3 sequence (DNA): TGTGCCACCAGGGACAGACCTGACAATGAGCAGTTCTTC.

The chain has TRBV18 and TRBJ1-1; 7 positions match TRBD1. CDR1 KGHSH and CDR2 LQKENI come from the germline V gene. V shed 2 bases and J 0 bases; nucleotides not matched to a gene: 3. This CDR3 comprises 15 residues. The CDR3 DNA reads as TGTGCCAGCTCACCAATGACAGGGATGAACACTGAAGCTTTCTTT. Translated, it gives CASSPMTGMNTEAFF.

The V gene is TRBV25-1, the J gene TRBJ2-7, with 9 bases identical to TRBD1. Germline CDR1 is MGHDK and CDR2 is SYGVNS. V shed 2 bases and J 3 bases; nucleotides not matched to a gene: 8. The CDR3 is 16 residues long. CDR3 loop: CASSEAGTGRDYEQYF. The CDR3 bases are TGTGCCAGCAGTGAAGCAGGGACAGGGAGGGACTACGAGCAGTACTTC.

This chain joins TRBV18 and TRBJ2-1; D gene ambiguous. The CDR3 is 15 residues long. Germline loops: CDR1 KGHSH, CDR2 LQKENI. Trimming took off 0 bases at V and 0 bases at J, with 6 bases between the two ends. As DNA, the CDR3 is TGTGCCAGCTCACCACCACGGAGCTCCTACAATGAGCAGTTCTTC. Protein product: CASSPPRSSYNEQFF.

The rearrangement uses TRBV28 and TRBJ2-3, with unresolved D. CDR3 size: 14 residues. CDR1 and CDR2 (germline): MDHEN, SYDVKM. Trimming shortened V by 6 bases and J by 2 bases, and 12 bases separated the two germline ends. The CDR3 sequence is CASRIPNPTDTQYF. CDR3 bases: TGTGCCAGCAGAATCCCTAACCCCACAGATACGCAGTATTTT.

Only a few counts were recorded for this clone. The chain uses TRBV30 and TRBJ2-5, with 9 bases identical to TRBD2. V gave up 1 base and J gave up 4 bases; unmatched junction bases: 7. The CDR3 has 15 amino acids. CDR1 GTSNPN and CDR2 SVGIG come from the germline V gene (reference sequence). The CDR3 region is CAWSALAGNRETQYF. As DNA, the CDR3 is TGTGCCTGGAGTGCGCTAGCGGGAAATCGAGAGACCCAGTACTTC.

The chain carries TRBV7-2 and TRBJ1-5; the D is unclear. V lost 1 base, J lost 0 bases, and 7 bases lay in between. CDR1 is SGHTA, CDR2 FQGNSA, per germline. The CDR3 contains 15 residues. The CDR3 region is CASSLVQNSNQPQHF. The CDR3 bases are TGTGCCAGCAGCTTAGTACAGAATAGCAATCAGCCCCAGCATTTT. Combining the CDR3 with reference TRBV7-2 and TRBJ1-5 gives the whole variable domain GAGVSQSPSNKVTEKGKDVELRCDPISGHTALYWYRQSLGQGLEFLIYFQGNSAPDKSGLPSDRFSAERTGGSVSTLTIQRTQQEDSAVYLCASSLVQNSNQPQHFGDGTRLSIL.

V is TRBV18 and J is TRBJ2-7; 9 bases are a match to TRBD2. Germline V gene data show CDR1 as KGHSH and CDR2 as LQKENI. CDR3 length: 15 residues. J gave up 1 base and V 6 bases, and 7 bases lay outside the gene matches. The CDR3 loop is CASSLAGANSYEQYF. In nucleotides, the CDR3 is TGTGCCAGCTCTTTAGCGGGGGCCAATTCCTACGAGCAGTACTTC.